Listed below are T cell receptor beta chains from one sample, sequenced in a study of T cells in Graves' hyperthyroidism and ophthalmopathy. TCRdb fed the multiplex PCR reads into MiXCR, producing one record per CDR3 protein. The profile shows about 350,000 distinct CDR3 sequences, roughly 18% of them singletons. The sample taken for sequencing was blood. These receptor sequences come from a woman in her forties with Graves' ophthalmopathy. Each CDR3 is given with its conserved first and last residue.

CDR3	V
CASSSDIRNEQYF	TRBV5-1
CSATLPLAGAYEQYF	TRBV20-1
CASIAWGQGVIITREAFF	TRBV19
CASKSYSPLEEQYF	TRBV28
CASRPQGQETQYF	TRBV28
CASNRDRGNSETQYF	TRBV3-1
CASSESPGVGAFF	TRBV19
CSALHTGELFF	TRBV29-1
CASTFLSGRILNTGELFF	TRBV12-3/TRBV12-4
CASTPWGGQLYGYTF	TRBV19
CASSQDVTDSYFQETQYF	TRBV4-3
CSEQGLSYGYTF	TRBV29-1
CASSPKVLDRVGETQYF	TRBV11-2
CAWGGQGASGELFF	TRBV30
CASSLFYSTAGNTIYF	TRBV28
CASAGVRQETQYF	TRBV12-3/TRBV12-4
CASSDRLAGVDEQYF	TRBV6-2/TRBV6-3
CASSAYRQGGHEQYF	TRBV6-1
CASSRTGGYTEAFF	TRBV27
CASSPLGESGYTF	TRBV12-3/TRBV12-4
CASSFSYSYYGYTF	TRBV28
CASSYSGQNYGYTF	TRBV6-5
CASSLGVGQGLAKNIQYF	TRBV11-2
CASSPGGLGGHHYEQYF	TRBV6-4
CASSLKRDTQNEQYF	TRBV11-2
CAWNRDRNYGYTF	TRBV30
CASRASGYWETQYF	TRBV2
CASSPAGGEASGAFF	TRBV7-9
CASSEPHGYGYTF	TRBV6-1
CASSPKDLGNTIYF	TRBV18
CASSQERGETQYF	TRBV4-3
CASSFTGVSGNIQYF	TRBV28
CASSFVNAGNQPQHF	TRBV28
CASSSLRSKPNQPQHF	TRBV7-8
CASGSQGTLETQYF	TRBV5-6
CASTSGRYEQYF	TRBV30
CASSVIMPPITDTQYF	TRBV4-1
CASSPIRLNYGYSF	TRBV12-3/TRBV12-4
CASSQDAGGTEAFF	TRBV4-3
CASSAGLISYEQYF	TRBV19
CASQDGLYGYTF	TRBV6-5
CASSLDRGLGWSEAFF	TRBV7-6
CASSSSGTRNTGELFF	TRBV5-1
CASRSGTMTSGANVLTF	TRBV6-2/TRBV6-3
CASSPLEGVNIQYF	TRBV6-1
CASSLEASGRANEQYF	TRBV11-2
CASTDSNTGELFF	TRBV12-3/TRBV12-4
CASSLIGFSRPETQYF	TRBV7-9
CASSFAGRAKNIQYF	TRBV7-9
CASGVASGQQETQYF	TRBV6-5
CASRKQTGTGGLYF	TRBV27
CASSEVGNTIYF	TRBV6-1
CASSRGLADEQYF	TRBV2
CASSLTSGAYEQYF	TRBV6-2/TRBV6-3
CASSPGRKGSPEAFF	TRBV19
CASSIQGSNYGYTF	TRBV2
CASSSTSGRTGELFF	TRBV6-1
CASSQPGLSKETQYF	TRBV14
CASSQSPGTGVSYEQYF	TRBV27
CASSYGPPGQGGEQYF	TRBV6-5